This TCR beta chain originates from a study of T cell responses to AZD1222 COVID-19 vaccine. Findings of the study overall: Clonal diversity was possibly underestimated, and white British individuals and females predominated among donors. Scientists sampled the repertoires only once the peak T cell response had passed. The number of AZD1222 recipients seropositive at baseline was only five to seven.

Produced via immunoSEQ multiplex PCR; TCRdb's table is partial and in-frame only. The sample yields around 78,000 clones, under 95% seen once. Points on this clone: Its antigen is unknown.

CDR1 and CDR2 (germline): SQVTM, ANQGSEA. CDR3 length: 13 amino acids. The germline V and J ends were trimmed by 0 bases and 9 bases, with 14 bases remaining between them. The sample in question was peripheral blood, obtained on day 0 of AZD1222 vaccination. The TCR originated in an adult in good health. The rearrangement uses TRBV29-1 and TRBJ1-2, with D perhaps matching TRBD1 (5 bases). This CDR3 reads CSVEDPTASSYTF. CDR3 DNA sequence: TGCAGCGTTGAAGATCCGACAGCCTCGAGCTACACCTTC.